One sample yielded the 10 T cell receptor beta chains listed below, sequenced in a study of cytomegalovirus exposure and HLA in healthy donors. The PCR employed 60 Vbeta primers together with 13 Jbeta primers. The repertoire was sequenced with immunoSEQ multiplex PCR; TCRdb's copy has only in-frame clones and lacks some. Of 150,000 to 200,000 clones in the sample, under 70% were seen once. The material sequenced was PBMCs. The receptors shown here come from a man younger than 40 in good health and CMV-seropositive.

This sequence joins TRBV7-9 and TRBJ2-7; 8 nucleotides align to TRBD1. CDR1 and CDR2 (germline): SEHNR, FQNEAQ (reference sequence). J gave up 5 bases and V 1 base, and 7 bases lay outside the gene matches. The CDR3 has 15 residues. Here the CDR3 reads CASSLVGTGENEQYF. As DNA, the CDR3 is TGTGCCAGCAGCTTAGTGGGGACAGGCGAGAACGAGCAGTACTTC. The variable domain in full, with the rest retrieved from reference TRBV7-9 and TRBJ2-7, is DTGVSQNPRHKITKRGQNVTFRCDPISEHNRLYWYRQTLGQGPEFLTYFQNEAQLEKSRLLSDRFSAERPKGSFSTLEIQRTEQGDSAMYLCASSLVGTGENEQYFGPGTRLTVT.

The chain employs TRBV7-6 and TRBJ2-1; no firm D call. The CDR3 sequence is 12 residues long. Germline-derived CDR1 and CDR2 are SGHVS and FNYEAQ. Trimming stripped 6 bases from V and 5 bases from J, with 8 bases between. The CDR3 spells CASSEIDNEQFF. In DNA, the CDR3 is TGTGCCAGCAGTGAGATCGACAATGAGCAGTTCTTC.

This clone was detected only a few times. The chain couples TRBV9 to TRBJ2-3; D remains ambiguous. The CDR3 runs 16 residues. The germline V gene has CDR1 SGDLS and CDR2 YYNGEE. V was clipped by 5 bases and J by 2 bases, with 18 bases between them. In DNA form, the CDR3 reads TGTGCCAGCAGAGGTACCCCGGGTCAAACCACAGATACGCAGTATTTT. This encodes CASRGTPGQTTDTQYF.

As concerns this clone: The junction differs from germline at one of its ends, possibly a read error. J is TRBJ2-7 and V is TRBV7-9, with D maybe TRBD2 (6 bases). Germline loops: CDR1 SEHNR, CDR2 FQNEAQ (reference sequence). CDR3 length equals 14 residues. The CDR3 loop is CSSSLGTGDYEQYF. The DNA for the CDR3 is TGTTCCAGCAGCTTAGGGACGGGAGACTACGAGCAGTACTTC. The whole variable domain, remainder taken from reference TRBV7-9 and TRBJ2-7, is DTGVSQNPRHKITKRGQNVTFRCDPISEHNRLYWYRQTLGQGPEFLTYFQNEAQLEKSRLLSDRFSAERPKGSFSTLEIQRTEQGDSAMYLCSSSLGTGDYEQYFGPGTRLTVT.

This clone was picked up a small number of times. This chain joins TRBV14 and TRBJ2-2; tentatively, D is TRBD2 (5 bases). The V gene lost 0 bases and the J gene lost 7 bases, with 9 bases spanning the gap. This CDR3 spans 14 amino acids. From germline, CDR1 is SGHDN and CDR2 FVKESK. Here the CDR3 DNA reads TGTGCCAGCAGCCAAGAACTAGTCAACGGGGAGCTGTTTTTT. Protein: CASSQELVNGELFF.

This chain joins TRBV18 and TRBJ2-5; the D gene is possibly TRBD1 (6 bases). The end of the DNA is better explained by TRBJ2-7, so the J call may be wrong. The CDR3 is 13 residues long. Germline V lookup: CDR1 KGHSH, CDR2 LQKENI. The CDR3 is CASSPRGAYEQYF. The CDR3, as DNA: TGTGCCAGCTCACCCAGGGGTGCCTACGAGCAGTACTTC.

This clone was observed a handful of times. This chain uses TRBV5-4 with TRBJ2-7; no reliable D call. Germline CDR1 and CDR2: SGHNT and YYREEE (reference sequence). This CDR3 has 14 amino acids. V gave up 0 bases and J gave up 0 bases, with 7 bases separating them. The CDR3 is CASSLAGLSYEQYF. For the CDR3, the DNA is TGTGCCAGCAGCTTGGCAGGCCTCTCCTACGAGCAGTACTTC.

The rearrangement uses TRBV4-1 and TRBJ2-5; D is possibly TRBD1 (6 bases). The J call may be wrong; the DNA end is better matched by TRBJ2-7. This CDR3 contains 15 residues. CDR1 is MGHRA, CDR2 YSYEKL, per germline. In nucleotides, the CDR3 is TGCGCCAGCAGCCCAGGGGTGGGGCTAACCTACGAGCAGTACTTC. Translated, it gives CASSPGVGLTYEQYF.

CDR3 coding DNA: TGTGCCAGCAGCTATCGGACTAGCGGGACAGATGAGCAGTTCTTC. It codes for CASSYRTSGTDEQFF. The chain recombines TRBV11-2 with TRBJ2-1; 12 bases align to TRBD2. Germline V gene lookup returns CDR1 SGHAT and CDR2 FQNNGV. V lost 4 bases to trimming and J lost 8 bases; unmatched junction nucleotides: 6. This CDR3 has 15 residues.

This chain uses TRBV30 with TRBJ2-3, with 8 bases that match TRBD2. The V segment lost 2 bases and the J segment 2 bases; nucleotides outside the gene matches: 9. The V gene's germline CDR1 is GTSNPN and CDR2 SVGIG (reference sequence). This CDR3 has 16 amino acids. The CDR3 loop reads CAWSSGAGGITDTQYF. The CDR3 DNA reads as TGTGCCTGGAGTTCAGGGGCGGGAGGAATCACAGATACGCAGTATTTT.